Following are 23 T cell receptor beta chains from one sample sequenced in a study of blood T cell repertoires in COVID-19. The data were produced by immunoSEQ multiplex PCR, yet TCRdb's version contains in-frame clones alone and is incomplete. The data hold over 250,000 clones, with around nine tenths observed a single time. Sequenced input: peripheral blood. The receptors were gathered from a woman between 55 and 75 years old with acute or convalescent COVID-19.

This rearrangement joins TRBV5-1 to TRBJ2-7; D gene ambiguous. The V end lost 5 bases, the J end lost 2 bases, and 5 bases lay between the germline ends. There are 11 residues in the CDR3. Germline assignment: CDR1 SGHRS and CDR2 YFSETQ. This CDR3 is CASRGAYEQYF. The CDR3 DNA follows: TGCGCCAGCAGGGGCGCCTACGAGCAGTACTTC.

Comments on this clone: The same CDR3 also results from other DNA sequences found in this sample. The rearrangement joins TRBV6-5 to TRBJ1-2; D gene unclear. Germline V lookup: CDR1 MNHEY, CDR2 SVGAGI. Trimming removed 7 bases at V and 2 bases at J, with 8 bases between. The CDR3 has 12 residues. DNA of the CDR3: TGTGCCAGCACTGGAGGAAACTATGGCTACACCTTC. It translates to CASTGGNYGYTF.

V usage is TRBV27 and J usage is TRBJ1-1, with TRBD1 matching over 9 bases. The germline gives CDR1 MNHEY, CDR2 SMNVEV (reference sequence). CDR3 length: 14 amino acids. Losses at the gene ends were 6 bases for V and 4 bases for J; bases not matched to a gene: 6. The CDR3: CASRTDRGSTEAFF. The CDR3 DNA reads TGTGCCAGCAGAACAGACAGGGGGAGCACTGAAGCTTTCTTT.

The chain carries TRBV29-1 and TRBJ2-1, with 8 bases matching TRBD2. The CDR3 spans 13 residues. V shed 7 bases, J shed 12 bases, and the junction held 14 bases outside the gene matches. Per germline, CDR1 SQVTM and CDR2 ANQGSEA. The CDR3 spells CSGELAVGRWQFF. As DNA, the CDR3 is TGCAGCGGCGAACTAGCGGTGGGGAGGTGGCAGTTCTTC.

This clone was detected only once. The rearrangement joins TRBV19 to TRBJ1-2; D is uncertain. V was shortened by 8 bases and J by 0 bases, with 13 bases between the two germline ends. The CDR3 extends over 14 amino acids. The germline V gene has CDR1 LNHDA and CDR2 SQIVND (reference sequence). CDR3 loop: CASGGVSSNYGYTF. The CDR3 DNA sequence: TGTGCCAGTGGCGGGGTCAGCTCTAACTATGGCTACACCTTC.

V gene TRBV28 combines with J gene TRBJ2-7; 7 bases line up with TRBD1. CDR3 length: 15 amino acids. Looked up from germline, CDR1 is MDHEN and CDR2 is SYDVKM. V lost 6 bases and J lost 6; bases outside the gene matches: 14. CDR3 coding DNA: TGTGCCAGCAGATATCGAGACAGGGATCCCCGCGAGCAGTACTTC. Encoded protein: CASRYRDRDPREQYF.

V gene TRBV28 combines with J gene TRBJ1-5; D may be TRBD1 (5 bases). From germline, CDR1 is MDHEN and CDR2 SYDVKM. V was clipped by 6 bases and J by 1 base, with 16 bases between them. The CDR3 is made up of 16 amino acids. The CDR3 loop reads CASSPGGEGSNQPQHF. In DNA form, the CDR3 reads TGTGCCAGCAGCCCTGGGGGGGAGGGAAGCAATCAGCCCCAGCATTTT.

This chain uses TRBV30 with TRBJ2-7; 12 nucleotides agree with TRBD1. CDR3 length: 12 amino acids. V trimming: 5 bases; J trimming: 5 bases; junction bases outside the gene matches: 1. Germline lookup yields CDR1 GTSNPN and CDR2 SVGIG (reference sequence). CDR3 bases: TGTGCCTGGGGGACAGGGGGCAACGAGCAGTACTTC. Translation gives CAWGTGGNEQYF.

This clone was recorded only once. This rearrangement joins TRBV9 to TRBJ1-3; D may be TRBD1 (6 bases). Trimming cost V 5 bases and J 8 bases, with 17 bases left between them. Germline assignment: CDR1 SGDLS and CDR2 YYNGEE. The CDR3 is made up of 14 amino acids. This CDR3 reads CASSQRQVGDTIYF. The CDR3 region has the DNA TGTGCCAGCAGTCAAAGACAGGTCGGCGACACCATATATTTT.

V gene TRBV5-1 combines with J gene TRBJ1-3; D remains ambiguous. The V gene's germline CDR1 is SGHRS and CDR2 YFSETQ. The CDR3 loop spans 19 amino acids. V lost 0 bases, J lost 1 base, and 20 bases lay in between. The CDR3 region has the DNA TGCGCCAGCAGCTTGGGTGGTTGGCAGGCTGATCGATCTGGAAACACCATATATTTT. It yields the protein CASSLGGWQADRSGNTIYF.

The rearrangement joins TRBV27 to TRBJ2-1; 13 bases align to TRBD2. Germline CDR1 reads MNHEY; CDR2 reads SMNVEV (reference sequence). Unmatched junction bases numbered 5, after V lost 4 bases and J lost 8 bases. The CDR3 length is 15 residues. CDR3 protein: CASSSLAGGPHEQFF. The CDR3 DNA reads TGTGCCAGCAGTTCACTAGCGGGGGGGCCCCATGAGCAGTTCTTC.

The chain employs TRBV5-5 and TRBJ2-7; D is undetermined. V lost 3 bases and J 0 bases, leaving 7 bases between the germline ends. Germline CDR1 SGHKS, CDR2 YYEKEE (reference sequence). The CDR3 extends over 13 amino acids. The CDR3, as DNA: TGTGCCAGCAGCTGGAGCAGCTCCTACGAGCAGTACTTC. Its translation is CASSWSSSYEQYF.

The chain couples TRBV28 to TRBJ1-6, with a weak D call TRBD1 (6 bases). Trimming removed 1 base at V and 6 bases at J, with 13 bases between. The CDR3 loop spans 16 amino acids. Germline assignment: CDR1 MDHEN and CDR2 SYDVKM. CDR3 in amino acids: CASSLYPGQTNSPLHF. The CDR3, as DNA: TGTGCCAGCAGTTTATATCCCGGACAGACTAATTCACCCCTCCACTTT.

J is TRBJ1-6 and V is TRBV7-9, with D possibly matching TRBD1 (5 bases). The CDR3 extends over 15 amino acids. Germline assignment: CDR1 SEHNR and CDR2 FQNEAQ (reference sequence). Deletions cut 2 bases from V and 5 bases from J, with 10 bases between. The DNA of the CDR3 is TGTGCCAGCAGCTTATTGGGAGGGGATAATTCACCCCTCCACTTT. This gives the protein CASSLLGGDNSPLHF. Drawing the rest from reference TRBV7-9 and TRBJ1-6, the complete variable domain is DTGVSQNPRHKITKRGQNVTFRCDPISEHNRLYWYRQTLGQGPEFLTYFQNEAQLEKSRLLSDRFSAERPKGSFSTLEIQRTEQGDSAMYLCASSLLGGDNSPLHFGNGTRLTVT.

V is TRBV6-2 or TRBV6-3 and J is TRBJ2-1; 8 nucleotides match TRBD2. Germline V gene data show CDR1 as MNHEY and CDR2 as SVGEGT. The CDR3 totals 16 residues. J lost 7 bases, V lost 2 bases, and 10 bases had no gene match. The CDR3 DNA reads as TGTGCCAGCAGTTACACGGGAGGGCCCTCAAGGAATGAGCAGTTCTTC. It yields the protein CASSYTGGPSRNEQFF.

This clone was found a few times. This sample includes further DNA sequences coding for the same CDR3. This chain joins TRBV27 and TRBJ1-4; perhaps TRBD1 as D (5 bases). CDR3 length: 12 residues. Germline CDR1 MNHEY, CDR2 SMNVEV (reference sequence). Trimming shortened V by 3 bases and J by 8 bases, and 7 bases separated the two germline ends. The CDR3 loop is CASSFPGEKLFF. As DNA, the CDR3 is TGTGCCAGCAGTTTCCCAGGGGAAAAACTGTTTTTT.

In DNA form, the CDR3 reads TGTGCCAGCGGCCCCCTAGCGGACTACGAGCAGTACTTC. It specifies CASGPLADYEQYF. The chain couples TRBV6-2 or TRBV6-3 to TRBJ2-7, with 7 bases matching TRBD2. After removal of 8 bases from V and 3 bases from J, the junction contained 7 bases not matched to a gene. The germline V gene encodes CDR1 MNHEY and CDR2 SVGEGT. The length of the CDR3 is 13 residues.

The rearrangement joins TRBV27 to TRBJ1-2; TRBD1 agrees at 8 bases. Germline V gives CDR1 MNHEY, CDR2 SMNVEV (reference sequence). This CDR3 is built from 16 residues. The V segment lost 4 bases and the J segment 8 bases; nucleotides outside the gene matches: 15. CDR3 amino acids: CASSSPLRDRRRGYTF. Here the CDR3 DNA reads TGTGCCAGCAGTTCCCCCCTCCGGGACAGGCGAAGGGGCTACACCTTC.

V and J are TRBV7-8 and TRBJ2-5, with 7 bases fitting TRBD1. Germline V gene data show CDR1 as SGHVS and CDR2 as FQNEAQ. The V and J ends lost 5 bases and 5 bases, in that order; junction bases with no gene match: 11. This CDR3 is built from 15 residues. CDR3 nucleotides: TGTGCCAGCAGCCCTAGGGACAGTGTAATGGAGACCCAGTACTTC. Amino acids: CASSPRDSVMETQYF. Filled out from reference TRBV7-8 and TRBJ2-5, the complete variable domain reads GAGVSQSPRYKVAKRGQDVALRCDPISGHVSLFWYQQALGQGPEFLTYFQNEAQLDKSGLPSDRFFAERPEGSVSTLKIQRTQQEDSAVYLCASSPRDSVMETQYFGPGTRLLVL.

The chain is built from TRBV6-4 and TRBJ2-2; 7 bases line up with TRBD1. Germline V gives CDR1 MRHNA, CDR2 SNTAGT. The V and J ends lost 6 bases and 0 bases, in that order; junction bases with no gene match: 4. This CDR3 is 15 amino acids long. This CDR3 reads CASRRDSSNTGELFF. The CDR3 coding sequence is TGTGCCAGCAGACGGGACAGTTCGAACACCGGGGAGCTGTTTTTT.

The CDR3 spells CATEGQGNTGELFF. The CDR3 region has the DNA TGTGCCACCGAGGGACAGGGAAACACCGGGGAGCTGTTTTTT. V gene TRBV24-1 combines with J gene TRBJ2-2; TRBD1 agrees at 9 bases. Germline trimming cut 9 bases from V and 2 bases from J; bases unmatched to any gene: 3. From germline, CDR1 is KGHDR and CDR2 SFDVKD. CDR3 length equals 14 residues.

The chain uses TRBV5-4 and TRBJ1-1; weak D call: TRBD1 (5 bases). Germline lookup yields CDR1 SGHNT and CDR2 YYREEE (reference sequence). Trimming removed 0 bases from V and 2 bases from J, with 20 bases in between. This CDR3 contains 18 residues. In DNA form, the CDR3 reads TGTGCCAGCAGCTTGGATGGGATAACTTTAACAGGTAACACTGAAGCTTTCTTT. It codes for CASSLDGITLTGNTEAFF.

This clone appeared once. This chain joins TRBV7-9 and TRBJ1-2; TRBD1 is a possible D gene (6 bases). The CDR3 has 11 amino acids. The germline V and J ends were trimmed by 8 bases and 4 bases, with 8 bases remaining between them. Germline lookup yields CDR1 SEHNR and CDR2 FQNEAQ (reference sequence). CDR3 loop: CASQGFYGYTF. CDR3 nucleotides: TGTGCCAGCCAGGGGTTCTATGGCTACACCTTC.